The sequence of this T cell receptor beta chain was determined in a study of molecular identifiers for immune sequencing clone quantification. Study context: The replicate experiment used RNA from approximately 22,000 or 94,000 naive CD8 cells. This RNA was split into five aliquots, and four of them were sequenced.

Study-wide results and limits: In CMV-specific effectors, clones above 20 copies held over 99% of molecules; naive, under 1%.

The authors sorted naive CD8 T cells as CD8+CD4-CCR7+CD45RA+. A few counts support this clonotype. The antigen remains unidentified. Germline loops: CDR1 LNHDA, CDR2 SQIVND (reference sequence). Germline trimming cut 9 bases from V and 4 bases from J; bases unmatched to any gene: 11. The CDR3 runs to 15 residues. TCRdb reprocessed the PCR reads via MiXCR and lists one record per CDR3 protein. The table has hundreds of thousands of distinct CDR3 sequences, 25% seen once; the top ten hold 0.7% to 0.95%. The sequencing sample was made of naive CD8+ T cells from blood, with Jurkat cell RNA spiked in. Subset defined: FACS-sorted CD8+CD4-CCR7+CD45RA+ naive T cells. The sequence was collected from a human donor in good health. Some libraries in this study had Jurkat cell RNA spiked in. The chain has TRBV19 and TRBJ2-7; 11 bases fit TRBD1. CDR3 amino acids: CASSRGQGALYEQYF. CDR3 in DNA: TGTGCCAGCAGCCGCGGACAGGGGGCCTTGTACGAGCAGTACTTC.